This T cell receptor beta chain was profiled in a study of blood T cell repertoires in COVID-19. Study details: Nucleic acid was either cDNA or gDNA, and it came from T cells, B-cell-depleted T cells, or PBMCs.

Clones were read by immunoSEQ multiplex PCR, and TCRdb kept only the in-frame ones, dropping some. The sample contains approximately 260,000 clones, about nine tenths of which appear only once. Self-reported history from a screening survey and questionnaire set each donor's cohort. CDR1 is MNHEY and CDR2 is SVGAGI in the germline V gene. The CDR3 is 13 residues long. V was cut by 4 bases and J by 4 bases, with 9 bases left in between. The specimen sequenced was PBMCs or T cells enriched from blood (not recorded which). The TCR sequence derives from a young woman with acute COVID-19. The chain has TRBV6-5 and TRBJ2-3, with D maybe TRBD1 (5 bases). CDR3 bases: TGTGCCAGCAGTTGGCAGGGATCAGATACGCAGTATTTT. Translation: CASSWQGSDTQYF.